The T cell receptor (beta chain) described here comes from a study of T-cell reconstitution after alpha-beta-depleted transplantation in children. Findings and caveats of the study: T-cell numbers and diversity one year post-transplant derived largely from freshly generated T cells.

Germline V gene sequence: CDR1 DFQATT, CDR2 SNEGSKA (reference sequence). This CDR3 is 13 amino acids long. The J segment lost 2 bases and the V segment lost 6 bases, leaving 4 bases of the junction unmatched. The table lists this clonotype with a few counts. Its antigen is not known. A library of TCRbeta sequences, prepared with unique molecular identifiers, was generated. TCRdb processed the PCR reads anew with MiXCR; each CDR3 protein has one entry. Of fewer than 700,000 distinct CDR3 sequences in the sample, under 15% are singletons; the top ten hold over 2%. The receptor was derived from a male patient aged 10-17 years who had a stem cell transplant for acute myeloid leukemia, so the T cells may come from the graft donor. The starting material was PBMCs, mostly from graft donor cells, obtained 360 days after TCRalphabeta/CD19-depleted stem cell transplant. This rearrangement joins TRBV20-1 to TRBJ2-5, with 9 bases fitting TRBD1. DNA for the CDR3: TGCAGTGCCGGGGACAGGGCTCAAGAGACCCAGTACTTC. Amino acid sequence: CSAGDRAQETQYF.